A single sample gave rise to the 15 T cell receptor beta chains below, sequenced in a study of blood T cell repertoires in COVID-19. Generated by immunoSEQ multiplex PCR, the TCRdb table keeps only in-frame clones and is missing some. The sample contains 300,000 to 350,000 clones, 80% to 90% of which appear only once. The sequenced material came from PBMCs or T cells enriched from blood (not recorded which). These receptors originate from a middle-aged woman with acute COVID-19.

V usage is TRBV18 and J usage is TRBJ1-5; TRBD1 is a possible D gene (6 bases). This CDR3 region has 13 residues. Trimming shortened V by 4 bases and J by 6 bases, and 10 bases separated the two germline ends. The germline V gene has CDR1 KGHSH and CDR2 LQKENI. CDR3 DNA: TGTGCCAGCTCACAACAGGGCCGTCAGCCCCAGCATTTT. Protein product: CASSQQGRQPQHF.

The V gene is TRBV6-5, the J gene TRBJ1-4, with a tentative D call TRBD1 (5 bases). CDR1 MNHEY and CDR2 SVGAGI come from the germline V gene. The length of the CDR3 is 15 residues. The ends were cut back, 4 bases at V and 4 bases at J, with 13 bases in the middle. CDR3 loop: CASSSTGTFNEKLFF. The CDR3 DNA reads as TGTGCCAGCAGTTCCACAGGAACGTTTAATGAAAAACTGTTTTTT.

V is TRBV7-2 and J is TRBJ2-3; possibly TRBD2 for D (6 bases). The CDR3 has 14 amino acids. The V and J ends lost 3 bases and 7 bases respectively, with 14 bases between them. The V gene's germline CDR1 is SGHTA and CDR2 FQGNSA. In DNA, the CDR3 is TGTGCCAGCAGCTTGAGTCGGGAGACGTATACGCAGTATTTT. Protein: CASSLSRETYTQYF.

The chain combines TRBV20-1 with TRBJ2-1, with TRBD2 matching over 8 bases. Germline assignment: CDR1 DFQATT and CDR2 SNEGSKA (reference sequence). Trimming at V came to 3 bases and at J to 4 bases, leaving 5 bases not matched to a gene. CDR3 length equals 14 residues. CDR3 amino acids: CSASPGLGYNEQFF. The DNA of the CDR3 is TGCAGTGCTAGTCCGGGACTAGGATACAATGAGCAGTTCTTC.

This chain connects TRBV7-2 to TRBJ2-5; the match to TRBD1 covers 8 bases. The CDR3 is 15 residues long. V lost 4 bases to trimming and J lost 2 bases; unmatched junction nucleotides: 6. From germline, CDR1 is SGHTA and CDR2 FQGNSA. In DNA, the CDR3 is TGTGCCAGCAGCTATGGCAGGGGGCCTCAAGAGACCCAGTACTTC. Its protein product is CASSYGRGPQETQYF.

There are a few counts of this clone. The CDR3 loop reads CASSRTDRMNTEAFF. CDR3 sequence (DNA): TGTGCCAGCAGTCGGACAGACAGAATGAACACTGAAGCTTTCTTT. This chain connects TRBV2 to TRBJ1-1; D might be TRBD1 (6 bases). Germline V CDR1 and CDR2: SNHLY, FYNNEI. V shed 5 bases and J shed 0 bases, with 13 bases lying between them. The CDR3 length is 15 residues. Filled out from reference TRBV2 and TRBJ1-1, the complete variable domain reads EPEVTQTPSHQVTQMGQEVILRCVPISNHLYFYWYRQILGQKVEFLVSFYNNEISEKSEIFDDQFSVERPDGSNFTLKIRSTKLEDSAMYFCASSRTDRMNTEAFFGQGTRLTVV.

The chain has TRBV3-1 (or the pseudogene TRBV3-2) and TRBJ1-2, with D tentatively TRBD1 (6 bases). The CDR3 covers 13 residues. Per germline, CDR1 LGHDT and CDR2 YNNKEL (reference sequence). V shed 4 bases and J shed 5 bases, with 11 bases lying between them. CDR3 region: CASSPEGEYGYTF. The DNA of the CDR3 is TGTGCCAGCAGCCCCGAGGGGGAATATGGCTACACCTTC.

This chain connects TRBV5-1 to TRBJ2-1; 15 nucleotides line up with TRBD2. CDR1 and CDR2 from the germline V gene are SGHRS and YFSETQ. The trim removed 2 bases at V and 9 bases at J, leaving 3 bases unmatched. The CDR3 spans 15 residues. The CDR3 DNA reads TGCGCCAGCAGCTTTGGACTAGCGGGGGGGCGTGAGCAGTTCTTC. As protein: CASSFGLAGGREQFF. Full variable domain (outside the CDR3, taken from reference TRBV5-1 and TRBJ2-1): KAGVTQTPRYLIKTRGQQVTLSCSPISGHRSVSWYQQTPGQGLQFLFEYFSETQRNKGNFPGRFSGRQFSNSRSEMNVSTLELGDSALYLCASSFGLAGGREQFFGPGTRLTVL.

The J gene is TRBJ1-2, the V gene TRBV19; 7 nucleotides agree with TRBD1. The CDR3 has 15 residues. The ends lost 7 bases at V and 3 bases at J; junction bases unmatched: 11. Germline V lookup: CDR1 LNHDA, CDR2 SQIVND (reference sequence). This CDR3 is CASILPGQHDYGYTF. In nucleotides, the CDR3 is TGTGCCAGTATATTACCGGGACAGCATGACTATGGCTACACCTTC.

Notes on this clone: This sample also contains other DNA sequences that code for the same CDR3. The chain employs TRBV5-4 and TRBJ2-5; no definite D call. The CDR3 consists of 14 residues. The germline V gene has CDR1 SGHNT and CDR2 YYREEE (reference sequence). Between the trimmed V and J ends, which lost 0 bases and 2 bases, there was a span of 8 bases. CDR3 bases: TGTGCCAGCAGCTTGGGGGCCTCACAAGAGACCCAGTACTTC. It is translated as CASSLGASQETQYF.

This clone was seen once. This sequence joins TRBV7-9 and TRBJ1-4; 8 positions agree with TRBD1. The V and J ends lost 8 bases and 0 bases, in that order; junction bases with no gene match: 5. There are 15 residues in the CDR3. Germline loops: CDR1 SEHNR, CDR2 FQNEAQ (reference sequence). CDR3: CASGQGHATNEKLFF. DNA of the CDR3: TGTGCCAGCGGACAGGGCCATGCAACTAATGAAAAACTGTTTTTT.

This chain joins TRBV7-9 and TRBJ2-1, with 16 bases that match TRBD2. The CDR3 has 19 residues. Germline loops: CDR1 SEHNR, CDR2 FQNEAQ (reference sequence). The V gene end was trimmed by 4 bases and the J gene end by 1 base; junction bases not matched to a gene: 7. As DNA, the CDR3 is TGTGCCAGCAGCTCCGAGGGACTAGCGGGGGGGCCGTCCTACAATGAGCAGTTCTTC. The encoded protein is CASSSEGLAGGPSYNEQFF.

V and J are TRBV7-2 and TRBJ2-3; no clear D. This CDR3 contains 15 residues. V was clipped by 3 bases and J by 1 base, with 11 bases between them. CDR1 and CDR2 from the germline V gene are SGHTA and FQGNSA. The CDR3 here is CASSFPTAGTDTQYF. The DNA for the CDR3 is TGTGCCAGCAGCTTCCCGACCGCGGGCACAGATACGCAGTATTTT. The full variable domain, rest sourced from reference TRBV7-2 and TRBJ2-3, is GAGVSQSPSNKVTEKGKDVELRCDPISGHTALYWYRQSLGQGLEFLIYFQGNSAPDKSGLPSDRFSAERTGGSVSTLTIQRTQQEDSAVYLCASSFPTAGTDTQYFGPGTRLTVL.

The chain recombines TRBV23-1 with TRBJ1-1, with TRBD1 matching over 8 bases. TRBV23-1 is marked as an open reading frame, function uncertain. CDR3 size: 16 residues. Trimming at V came to 0 bases and at J to 2 bases, leaving 5 bases not matched to a gene. CDR3 sequence (DNA): TGCGCCAGCAGTCAATCAGGTGCAGGGGGCAACACTGAAGCTTTCTTT. Amino acid sequence: CASSQSGAGGNTEAFF.

This chain connects TRBV7-8 to TRBJ2-5; possibly TRBD2 for D (7 bases). The CDR3 extends over 16 amino acids. V was clipped by 5 bases and J by 6 bases, with 22 bases between them. The V gene's germline CDR1 is SGHVS and CDR2 FQNEAQ. CDR3 amino acids: CASSPRGGRGGKTQYF. DNA for the CDR3: TGTGCCAGCAGCCCTAGGGGGGGGAGGGGAGGAAAGACCCAGTACTTC.